In terms of frequency, the clone carrying this T cell receptor beta chain is medium-sized (0.01 to 0.1%). The read comes to an end 3 residues before the CDR3 does, leaving the germline J gene to fill in the end. This record comes from a study of T cells in women clearing cervical HPV infection. For the study at large: Donors had HPV16-related CIN3 or worse; 2 had invasive cancer.

TCRdb's copy holds only in-frame clones and misses some; the assay was immunoSEQ multiplex PCR. Its table records 12,000 or so clones. CDR1 LNHDA and CDR2 SQIVND come from the germline V gene (reference sequence). There are 13 residues in the CDR3. V lost 6 bases and J 8 bases, leaving 15 bases between the germline ends. This clonotype originated in a woman between 18 and 75 years old with a cervical HPV16 infection that either progressed to CIN3+ or cleared (not recorded which). The sequenced sample was blood buffy coat. V gene TRBV19 combines with J gene TRBJ2-3; D uncertain. CDR3 loop: CASSFDRVGTQYF. CDR3 DNA (partial): TGTGCCAGTAGCTTTGATCGGGTGGGTACG.